At least ten counts were recorded for the clone carrying this T cell receptor (beta chain). Using RNA transcripts as the source, TCR beta CDR3 regions were amplified. HTBI primers were employed in a first-round RT-PCR of the TCR CDR3. TCRdb reprocessed the multiplex PCR reads with MiXCR, giving one entry per CDR3 protein. The sample has around 620,000 distinct CDR3 sequences; around 15% are singletons. The source of the sample is a study of T cells in Graves' hyperthyroidism and ophthalmopathy. As for the study in general: Peripheral blood was collected at initial diagnosis, before any treatment.

The CDR3 is 13 amino acids. Germline V lookup: CDR1 SGHTA, CDR2 FQGTGA. V was clipped by 0 bases and J by 10 bases, with 10 bases between them. The TCR comes from a woman in her twenties or thirties with Graves' hyperthyroidism. The sample comprised blood. The chain is built from TRBV7-3 and TRBJ2-1; D not certain. The CDR3 region is CASSLTSPAEQFF. DNA for the CDR3: TGTGCCAGCAGCTTAACGAGTCCAGCAGAGCAGTTCTTC.